What follows are 10 T cell receptor beta chains derived from one specimen sequenced in a study of identical twins. MiXCR, applied by TCRdb to the 5' RACE reads, yields one record per CDR3 protein. The sample shows fewer than 550,000 distinct CDR3 sequences, approximately 15% of them seen only once. Separately, the same data were catalogued under a study of yellow fever vaccine responses in identical twins.

The sequencing input was CD4+ T cells sorted from blood. These receptors were taken from a woman aged 18-35 years in good health.

This clonotype occurred a few times. This chain connects TRBV5-1 to TRBJ2-1; 7 bases fit TRBD1. Germline V gene data show CDR1 as SGHRS and CDR2 as YFSETQ. The trim removed 3 bases at V and 2 bases at J, leaving 5 bases unmatched. The CDR3 runs to 15 residues. The CDR3 bases are TGCGCCAGCAGCTCAAGGGACAGAACCTACAATGAGCAGTTCTTC. It codes for CASSSRDRTYNEQFF.

With respect to this clonotype: A much larger clone differs from this one at a single base, so this may be a read error. The chain employs TRBV7-2 and TRBJ1-1, with 8 nucleotides matching TRBD1. The CDR3 is 14 residues long. V was pared by 2 bases and J by 3 bases, with 2 bases of the junction left unmatched. Looked up from germline, CDR1 is SGHTA and CDR2 is FQGNSA. CDR3 loop: CASSLQGADTEAFF. CDR3 bases: TGTGCCAGCAGCTTACAGGGGGCGGACACTGAAGCTTTCTTT.

This clonotype was observed a few times. This chain links TRBV7-2 with TRBJ1-6; 7 nucleotides match TRBD1. From germline, CDR1 is SGHTA and CDR2 FQGNSA. The CDR3 contains 15 residues. Unmatched junction bases numbered 7, after V lost 4 bases and J lost 7 bases. The CDR3 sequence: CASSSQGRRNSPLHF. CDR3 sequence (DNA): TGTGCCAGCAGCTCACAGGGGAGGCGGAATTCACCCCTCCACTTT.

The chain recombines TRBV2 with TRBJ1-6; TRBD1 is a possible D gene (5 bases). The V gene lost 6 bases and the J gene lost 7 bases, with 13 bases spanning the gap. The CDR3 is made up of 14 amino acids. Germline V gene lookup returns CDR1 SNHLY and CDR2 FYNNEI. The CDR3 DNA reads TGTGCCAGCAGCTTACAGGCCATGAATTCACCCCTCCACTTT. This codes for CASSLQAMNSPLHF.

This chain joins TRBV3-1 and TRBJ2-7; possibly TRBD1 or TRBD2 for D (5 bases each). V was shortened by 0 bases and J by 6 bases, with 12 bases between the two germline ends. Germline V CDR1 and CDR2: LGHDT, YNNKEL (reference sequence). This CDR3 is 14 amino acids long. The CDR3 region is CASSQDTGAGEQYF. In nucleotides, the CDR3 is TGTGCCAGCAGCCAAGATACCGGGGCGGGCGAGCAGTACTTC.

The chain carries TRBV6-2 or TRBV6-3 and TRBJ1-3; D gene uncertain. The CDR3 loop spans 14 amino acids. Germline-derived CDR1 and CDR2 are MNHEY and SVGEGT. Deletions cut 4 bases from V and 2 bases from J, with 9 bases between. CDR3 coding DNA: TGTGCCAGCAGTTTCGGTGGGACTGGAAACACCATATATTTT. This translates into CASSFGGTGNTIYF.

This clonotype was observed at least ten times. The gene calls are TRBV10-3 and TRBJ2-1; 14 bases line up with TRBD2. V was clipped by 5 bases and J by 10 bases; unmatched bases: 7. Germline loops: CDR1 ENHRY, CDR2 SYGVKD. The CDR3 runs to 15 residues. Written as DNA, the CDR3 is TGTGCCATCAGTTCCCGGACTAGCGGGAGGACCGAGCAGTTCTTC. It yields the protein CAISSRTSGRTEQFF.

This clonotype was detected only a few times. The chain joins TRBV18 to TRBJ1-5; 9 bases are a match to TRBD1. CDR3 length: 14 amino acids. Germline values: CDR1 KGHSH, CDR2 LQKENI. V dropped 6 bases and J dropped 6; count of bases not matched to a gene: 6. The CDR3 region has the DNA TGTGCCAGCTCTATGGACAGGGGCCCTCAGCCCCAGCATTTT. This codes for CASSMDRGPQPQHF.

This chain connects TRBV3-1 to TRBJ1-2; 7 positions agree with TRBD1. After removal of 2 bases from V and 3 bases from J, the junction contained 3 bases not matched to a gene. The length of the CDR3 is 14 residues. Germline CDR1 LGHDT, CDR2 YNNKEL (reference sequence). This chain's CDR3 is CASSQRDRDYGYTF. The CDR3 nucleotides are TGTGCCAGCAGCCAACGAGACAGGGACTATGGCTACACCTTC.

This clonotype was counted only a few times. The genes are TRBV10-3 and TRBJ2-1; 13 bases agree with TRBD2. Germline V gene lookup returns CDR1 ENHRY and CDR2 SYGVKD. J gave up 7 bases and V 6 bases, and 6 bases lay outside the gene matches. The CDR3 runs to 15 residues. CDR3 DNA: TGTGCCATCAGGAGGACTAGCGGGAGTGTAAATGAGCAGTTCTTC. Protein sequence: CAIRRTSGSVNEQFF.